The 26 T cell receptor beta chains listed next were all sequenced from one sample in a study of regulatory T cells in long-lasting Graves disease. Combining iRepertoire HTBI primers with Arm-PCR of CDR3 regions, the authors built TCR beta libraries. Using its own MiXCR run on the multiplex PCR reads, TCRdb lists one record per CDR3 protein. Among around 500,000 distinct CDR3 sequences listed, approximately 12% were seen once. Time point given: newly diagnosed GD, antithyroid drugs for less than 3 months. PBMC-extracted RNA yielded the TCR library. Another study also made use of these data, one on T cells in Graves' hyperthyroidism and ophthalmopathy.

The starting material was peripheral blood mononuclear cells (PBMCs), obtained at new diagnosis, from a patient treated with antithyroid drugs. All receptors derive from a man aged 25-45 years with Graves disease.

This clonotype was counted at least ten times. V and J are TRBV29-1 and TRBJ2-7; D is ambiguous. This CDR3 has 13 residues. Trimming removed 3 bases from V and 3 bases from J, with 12 bases in between. Looked up from germline, CDR1 is SQVTM and CDR2 is ANQGSEA. The CDR3 spells CSVDRSEHYEQYF. In nucleotides, the CDR3 is TGCAGCGTTGATAGGAGTGAGCACTACGAGCAGTACTTC.

This clonotype appeared many times. The V gene is TRBV24-1, the J gene TRBJ1-2; 8 bases fit TRBD1. Germline-derived CDR1 and CDR2 are KGHDR and SFDVKD. J gave up 5 bases and V 4 bases, and 5 bases lay outside the gene matches. CDR3 length equals 14 residues. Here the CDR3 DNA reads TGTGCCACCAGTGAGGGACAGGATGGGTATGGCTACACCTTC. It specifies CATSEGQDGYGYTF.

There are a few counts of this clonotype. V and J are TRBV5-1 and TRBJ2-5; 14 nucleotides match TRBD2. The CDR3 contains 17 residues. J gave up 4 bases and V 0 bases, and 5 bases lay outside the gene matches. The germline V gene encodes CDR1 SGHRS and CDR2 YFSETQ. The CDR3 DNA is TGCGCCAGCAGCTTGGTAGGCGGGACTAGCGGGGGAGAGACCCAGTACTTC. Its protein product is CASSLVGGTSGGETQYF. Variable domain in full (rest from reference TRBV5-1 and TRBJ2-5): KAGVTQTPRYLIKTRGQQVTLSCSPISGHRSVSWYQQTPGQGLQFLFEYFSETQRNKGNFPGRFSGRQFSNSRSEMNVSTLELGDSALYLCASSLVGGTSGGETQYFGPGTRLLVL.

This clonotype has a count of ten or more. The junction departs from the called germline gene at one end, perhaps through a read error. V usage is TRBV10-3 and J usage is TRBJ2-7, with 9 bases fitting TRBD1. Germline V CDR1 and CDR2: ENHRY, SYGVKD. This CDR3 contains 15 residues. The CDR3 DNA reads as TGTGCCACCAGTGAAGGGGACAGGGTCTCCTACGAGCAGTACTTC. This encodes CATSEGDRVSYEQYF.

This clonotype was recorded at least ten times. V gene TRBV7-8 combines with J gene TRBJ2-2; D uncertain. Germline CDR1 is SGHVS and CDR2 is FQNEAQ. The V end lost 5 bases, the J end lost 5 bases, and 6 bases lay between the germline ends. The CDR3 is 12 amino acids. CDR3: CASSRLTGELFF. In nucleotides, the CDR3 is TGTGCCAGCAGCCGACTTACCGGGGAGCTGTTTTTT.

This clonotype was observed a handful of times. This rearrangement joins TRBV9 to TRBJ2-7; D remains ambiguous. The CDR3 loop spans 15 amino acids. Germline CDR1 reads SGDLS; CDR2 reads YYNGEE. V lost 0 bases to trimming and J lost 0 bases, with 10 bases between them. CDR3 sequence (DNA): TGTGCCAGCAGCGTAGAACCTAGTCCCTCCTACGAGCAGTACTTC. Its translation: CASSVEPSPSYEQYF.

Only a few counts were recorded for this clonotype. The chain recombines TRBV7-9 with TRBJ1-4, with D maybe TRBD1 (5 bases). V gave up 1 base and J gave up 6 bases, with 9 bases separating them. The V gene's germline CDR1 is SEHNR and CDR2 FQNEAQ (reference sequence). The length of the CDR3 is 14 residues. CDR3 in DNA: TGTGCCAGCAGCTTAGGCTTGGGGGATGAAAAACTGTTTTTT. This gives the protein CASSLGLGDEKLFF.

This clonotype was seen a few times. V gene TRBV20-1 combines with J gene TRBJ2-7, with 12 bases fitting TRBD1. Germline CDR1 reads DFQATT; CDR2 reads SNEGSKA (reference sequence). Germline trimming cut 7 bases from V and 5 bases from J; bases unmatched to any gene: 3. There are 12 residues in the CDR3. CDR3 in amino acids: CSVGTGGNEQYF. In nucleotides, the CDR3 is TGCAGTGTCGGGACAGGGGGCAACGAGCAGTACTTC.

This clonotype has ten or more counts. The V call is TRBV29-1, the J call TRBJ2-7; 7 bases match TRBD1. Trimming cost V 3 bases and J 6 bases; bases outside gene matches: 5. The CDR3 extends over 12 amino acids. Germline V gives CDR1 SQVTM, CDR2 ANQGSEA. CDR3 in amino acids: CSVDWDSSEQYF. Written as DNA, the CDR3 is TGCAGCGTTGACTGGGACAGTTCCGAGCAGTACTTC.

This clonotype was picked up many times. V gene TRBV18 combines with J gene TRBJ1-1, with D perhaps TRBD1 (5 bases). V lost 5 bases and J lost 1, with 11 bases in between. The CDR3 loop spans 14 amino acids. The germline V gene has CDR1 KGHSH and CDR2 LQKENI. The CDR3 nucleotides read TGTGCCAGCTCAAGGGAGGGGACGAACACTGAAGCTTTCTTT. Translation gives CASSREGTNTEAFF.

In regard to this clonotype: Given a much more abundant clone one base away, this may be a read error. This rearrangement joins TRBV7-9 to TRBJ2-7; D is undetermined. Germline CDR1 SEHNR, CDR2 FQNEAQ (reference sequence). The CDR3 totals 11 residues. The CDR3 DNA reads as TGTGCCAGCAGCCAGAACTACGAGCGGTACTTC. Translated: CASSQNYERYF.

This chain links TRBV20-1 with TRBJ2-7; 7 bases map to TRBD1. V shed 5 bases and J 0 bases; nucleotides not matched to a gene: 4. Germline V gene lookup returns CDR1 DFQATT and CDR2 SNEGSKA (reference sequence). CDR3 length: 13 amino acids. CDR3 bases: TGCAGTGCTCCCGGGACAGCCTCCTACGAGCAGTACTTC. Protein: CSAPGTASYEQYF.

This clonotype was seen at least ten times. The genes are TRBV29-1 and TRBJ1-2; 7 nucleotides match TRBD1. The germline CDR1 and CDR2 sequences are SQVTM and ANQGSEA. This CDR3 has 13 amino acids. The ends lost 3 bases at V and 7 bases at J; junction bases unmatched: 8. The CDR3 DNA reads TGCAGCGTTGACGTGACAGGGCGGGTTGGCTACACCTTC. This encodes CSVDVTGRVGYTF. The whole variable domain, remainder taken from reference TRBV29-1 and TRBJ1-2, is SAVISQKPSRDICQRGTSLTIQCQVDSQVTMMFWYRQQPGQSLTLIATANQGSEATYESGFVIDKFPISRPNLTFSTLTVSNMSPEDSSIYLCSVDVTGRVGYTFGSGTRLTVV.

Ten or more counts support this clonotype. The rearrangement joins TRBV20-1 to TRBJ1-1, with D hard to call. The V gene's germline CDR1 is DFQATT and CDR2 SNEGSKA (reference sequence). CDR3 length equals 13 residues. Trimming took 2 bases from V and 5 from J, leaving 12 bases between them. The CDR3 nucleotides are TGCAGTGCTAGATTCCGCGTTGGGACTGAAGCTTTCTTT. Translation: CSARFRVGTEAFF.

The table lists this clonotype with many counts. V usage is TRBV20-1 and J usage is TRBJ2-7; unclear D gene. Germline V CDR1 and CDR2: DFQATT, SNEGSKA (reference sequence). This CDR3 spans 12 amino acids. Trimming shortened V by 3 bases and J by 6 bases, and 12 bases separated the two germline ends. CDR3 in amino acids: CSASPSRREQYF. CDR3 DNA sequence: TGCAGTGCTAGCCCCAGCAGACGCGAGCAGTACTTC.

This clonotype was observed many times. The rearrangement joins TRBV9 to TRBJ2-3; TRBD2 matches at 9 bases. The length of the CDR3 is 17 residues. Germline lookup yields CDR1 SGDLS and CDR2 YYNGEE. The V segment lost 3 bases and the J segment 0 bases; nucleotides outside the gene matches: 8. This CDR3 reads CASSADSSGTSTDTQYF. The CDR3, as DNA: TGTGCCAGCAGCGCGGATTCTAGCGGGACTAGCACAGATACGCAGTATTTT. The variable domain in full, with the rest retrieved from reference TRBV9 and TRBJ2-3, is DSGVTQTPKHLITATGQRVTLRCSPRSGDLSVYWYQQSLDQGLQFLIQYYNGEERAKGNILERFSAQQFPDLHSELNLSSLELGDSALYFCASSADSSGTSTDTQYFGPGTRLTVL.

There are a few counts of this clonotype. This sequence joins TRBV5-1 and TRBJ1-6; weak D call: TRBD1 (5 bases). The CDR3 has 14 amino acids. The germline V gene encodes CDR1 SGHRS and CDR2 YFSETQ. Trimming pared 6 bases from V and 7 bases from J, leaving 14 bases between. CDR3 in amino acids: CASNSGQQNSPLHF. CDR3 DNA sequence: TGCGCCAGCAATTCAGGGCAGCAAAATTCACCCCTCCACTTT.

This clonotype was seen more than once but under ten times. V usage is TRBV6-5 and J usage is TRBJ2-2; tentative D call: TRBD2 (5 bases). The germline gives CDR1 MNHEY, CDR2 SVGAGI. The CDR3 is made up of 14 amino acids. V dropped 2 bases and J dropped 3 bases, with 7 bases sitting between them. CDR3 residues: CASSYREDTGELFF. CDR3 nucleotide sequence: TGTGCCAGCAGTTACCGGGAAGACACCGGGGAGCTGTTTTTT.

This clonotype has a count of ten or more. V usage is TRBV27 and J usage is TRBJ2-5, with D unresolved. The germline V and J ends were trimmed by 6 bases and 2 bases, with 10 bases remaining between them. In germline, CDR1 is MNHEY, CDR2 SMNVEV (reference sequence). The CDR3 covers 13 residues. CDR3 residues: CASSLVGQETQYF. CDR3 DNA: TGTGCCAGCAGCTTAGTAGGTCAAGAGACCCAGTACTTC.

This clonotype was picked up a small number of times. The rearrangement uses TRBV19 and TRBJ2-1; possible D gene TRBD2, 6 bases. CDR3 size: 11 residues. CDR1 LNHDA and CDR2 SQIVND come from the germline V gene (reference sequence). V lost 9 bases, J lost 10 bases, and 13 bases lay in between. Here the CDR3 DNA reads TGTGCCAGCGATGGGAGGCAGGAGCAGTTCTTC. Translating it yields CASDGRQEQFF. Looking up the rest from reference TRBV19 and TRBJ2-1 gives the full variable domain: DGGITQSPKYLFRKEGQNVTLSCEQNLNHDAMYWYRQDPGQGLRLIYYSQIVNDFQKGDIAEGYSVSREKKESFPLTVTSAQKNPTAFYLCASDGRQEQFFGPGTRLTVL.

The genes are TRBV6-2 or TRBV6-3 and TRBJ2-5; 11 positions agree with TRBD2. Germline V CDR1 and CDR2: MNHEY, SVGEGT. The CDR3 totals 17 residues. The junction had 13 bases not matched to a gene; V was cut back by 6 bases and J by 4 bases. CDR3 in amino acids: CASSYTSGSVRTETQYF. Written as DNA, the CDR3 is TGTGCCAGCAGCTACACTAGCGGGAGTGTAAGAACAGAGACCCAGTACTTC.

The chain joins TRBV19 to TRBJ1-1; the D gene is possibly TRBD1 (5 bases). This CDR3 is 14 amino acids long. The germline gives CDR1 LNHDA, CDR2 SQIVND (reference sequence). Between the trimmed V and J ends, which lost 5 bases and 4 bases, there was a span of 14 bases. As DNA, the CDR3 is TGTGCCAGTAGTTCCAGCGGGGGACTCACTGAAGCTTTCTTT. It codes for CASSSSGGLTEAFF.

A word on this clonotype: Being one base from a much bigger clone, this may be a read error. This CDR3 is CASSPRGTTYEQYF. The CDR3 nucleotides are TGTGCCAGCAGCCCCCGGGGGACCACCTACGAGCAGTACTTC. The chain combines TRBV3-1 with TRBJ2-7; a possible D gene is TRBD2 (6 bases). CDR1 LGHDT and CDR2 YNNKEL come from the germline V gene (reference sequence). V was trimmed by 4 bases and J by 2 bases, leaving 12 bases between them. The CDR3 length is 14 residues.

Regarding this clonotype: A read error is the likely source, as a far larger clone sits one nucleotide away. The rearrangement joins TRBV6-4 to TRBJ2-1; D is uncertain. Trimming took 6 bases from V and 12 from J, leaving 21 bases between them. CDR3 length: 14 amino acids. Per germline, CDR1 MRHNA and CDR2 SNTAGT. The CDR3 loop is CASSPIRGVERQFF. Here the CDR3 DNA reads TGTGCCAGCAGCCCTATAAGAGGAGTGGAGAGGCAGTTCTTC.

Ten or more counts support this clonotype. The chain couples TRBV5-1 to TRBJ2-5; D is possibly TRBD2 (6 bases). CDR3 length equals 14 residues. V was clipped by 1 base and J by 1 base, with 8 bases between them. Germline CDR1 reads SGHRS; CDR2 reads YFSETQ. CDR3 bases: TGCGCCAGCAGCTTGCCGGGGGTCCAAGAGACCCAGTACTTC. This sequence encodes CASSLPGVQETQYF.

CDR3: CASSSLGLFQETQYF. CDR3 bases: TGTGCCAGCAGTTCCCTCGGACTATTCCAAGAGACCCAGTACTTC. V usage is TRBV6-5 and J usage is TRBJ2-5; D possibly corresponds to TRBD2 (6 bases). CDR1 MNHEY and CDR2 SVGAGI come from the germline V gene. The CDR3 consists of 15 residues. V was clipped by 4 bases and J by 1 base, with 13 bases between them.